This paragraph reports one T cell receptor (beta chain). Original data processing: Reference gene primer amplification gave estimated nucleated cell counts. Only in-frame clones appear in the TCRdb table, and some are missing; sequencing was by immunoSEQ multiplex PCR. V, J and clone size reflect that table, while D and trimming were determined from the DNA. This sample has 130,000 or so clones; roughly 90% occur once, and the top ten carry roughly 2.2%. This sample was included in a study of blood T cell repertoires in COVID-19. Study-wide background: Donors in the United States, Italy and Spain gave samples during acute or convalescent COVID-19.

Germline V lookup: CDR1 MDHEN, CDR2 SYDVKM. The CDR3 has 12 amino acids. The V and J ends lost 3 bases and 3 bases respectively, with 6 bases between them. This chain links TRBV28 with TRBJ2-7; D is unresolved. Material: peripheral blood. The source is a man in his 70s with active COVID-19. The CDR3 loop reads CASSLNFYEQYF. For the CDR3, the DNA is TGTGCCAGCAGTTTGAACTTCTACGAGCAGTACTTC.